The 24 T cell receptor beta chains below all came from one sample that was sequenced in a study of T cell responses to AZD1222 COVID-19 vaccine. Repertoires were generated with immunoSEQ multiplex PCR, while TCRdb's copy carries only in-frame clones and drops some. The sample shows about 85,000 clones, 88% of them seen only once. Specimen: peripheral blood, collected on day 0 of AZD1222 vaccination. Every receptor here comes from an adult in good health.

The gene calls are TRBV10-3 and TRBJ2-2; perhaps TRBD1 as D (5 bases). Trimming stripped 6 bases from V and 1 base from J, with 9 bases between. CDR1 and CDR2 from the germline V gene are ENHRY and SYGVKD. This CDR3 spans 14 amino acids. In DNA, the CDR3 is TGTGCCATCAGGTTAGGACAGAACACCGGGGAGCTGTTTTTT. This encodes CAIRLGQNTGELFF.

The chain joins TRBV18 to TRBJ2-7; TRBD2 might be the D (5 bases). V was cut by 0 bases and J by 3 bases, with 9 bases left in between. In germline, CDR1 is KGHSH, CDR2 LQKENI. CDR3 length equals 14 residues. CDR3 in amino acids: CASSPPDGLYEQYF. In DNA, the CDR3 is TGTGCCAGCTCACCACCGGACGGACTCTACGAGCAGTACTTC.

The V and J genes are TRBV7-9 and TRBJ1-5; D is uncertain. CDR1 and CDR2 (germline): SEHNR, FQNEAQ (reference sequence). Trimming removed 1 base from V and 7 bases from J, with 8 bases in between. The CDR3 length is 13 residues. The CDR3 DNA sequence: TGTGCCAGCAGCTTAGGCGCTGGGCAGCCCCAGCATTTT. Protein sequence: CASSLGAGQPQHF.

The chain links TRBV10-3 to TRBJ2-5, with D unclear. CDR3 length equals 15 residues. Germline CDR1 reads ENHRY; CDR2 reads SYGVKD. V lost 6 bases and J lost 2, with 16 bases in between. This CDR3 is CAIRLDPPDQETQYF. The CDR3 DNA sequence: TGTGCCATCAGGTTGGACCCCCCGGATCAAGAGACCCAGTACTTC.

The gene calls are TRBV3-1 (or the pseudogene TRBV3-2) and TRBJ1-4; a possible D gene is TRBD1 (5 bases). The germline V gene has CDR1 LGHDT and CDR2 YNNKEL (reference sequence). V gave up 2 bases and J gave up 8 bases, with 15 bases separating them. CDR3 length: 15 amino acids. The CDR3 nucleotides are TGTGCCAGCAGCCAACGGCAGGGAGGAAGAGAAAAACTGTTTTTT. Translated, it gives CASSQRQGGREKLFF.

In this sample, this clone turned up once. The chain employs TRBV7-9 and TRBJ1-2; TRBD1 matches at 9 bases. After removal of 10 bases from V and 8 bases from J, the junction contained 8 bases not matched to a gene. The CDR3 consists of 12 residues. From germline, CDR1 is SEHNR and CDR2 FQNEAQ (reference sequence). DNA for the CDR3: TGTGCCACACAACCGGGACAGGGAGGCTACACCTTC. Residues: CATQPGQGGYTF.

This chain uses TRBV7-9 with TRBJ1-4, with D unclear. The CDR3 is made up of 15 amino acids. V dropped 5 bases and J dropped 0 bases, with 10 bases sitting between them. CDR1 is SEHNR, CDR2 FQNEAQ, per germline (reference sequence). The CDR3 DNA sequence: TGTGCCAGCAGCCTGACCGAGGCAACTAATGAAAAACTGTTTTTT. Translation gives CASSLTEATNEKLFF. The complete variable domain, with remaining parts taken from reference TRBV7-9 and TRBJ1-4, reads DTGVSQNPRHKITKRGQNVTFRCDPISEHNRLYWYRQTLGQGPEFLTYFQNEAQLEKSRLLSDRFSAERPKGSFSTLEIQRTEQGDSAMYLCASSLTEATNEKLFFGSGTQLSVL.

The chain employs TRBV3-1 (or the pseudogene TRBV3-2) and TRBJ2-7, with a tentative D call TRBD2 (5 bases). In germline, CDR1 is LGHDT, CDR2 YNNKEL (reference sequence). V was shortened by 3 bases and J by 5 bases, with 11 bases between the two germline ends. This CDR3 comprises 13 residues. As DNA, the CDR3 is TGTGCCAGCAGCCATGAATGGAGGAACGAGCAGTACTTC. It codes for CASSHEWRNEQYF.

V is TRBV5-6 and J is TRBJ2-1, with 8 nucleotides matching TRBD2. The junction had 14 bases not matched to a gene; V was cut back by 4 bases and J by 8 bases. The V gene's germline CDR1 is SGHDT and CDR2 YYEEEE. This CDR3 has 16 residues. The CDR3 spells CASSVPGLVGKDEQFF. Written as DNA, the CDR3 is TGTGCCAGCAGCGTTCCGGGACTAGTGGGGAAGGATGAGCAGTTCTTC.

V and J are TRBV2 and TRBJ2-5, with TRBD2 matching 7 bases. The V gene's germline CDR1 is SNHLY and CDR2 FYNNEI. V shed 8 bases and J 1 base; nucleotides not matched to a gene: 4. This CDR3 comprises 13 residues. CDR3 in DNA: TGTGCCAGCGCACTAGCGTTCCAAGAGACCCAGTACTTC. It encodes CASALAFQETQYF.

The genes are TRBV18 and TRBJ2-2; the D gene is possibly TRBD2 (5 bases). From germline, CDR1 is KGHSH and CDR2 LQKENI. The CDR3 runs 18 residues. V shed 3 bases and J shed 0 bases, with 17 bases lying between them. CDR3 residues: CASSPTALREANTGELFF. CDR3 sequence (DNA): TGTGCCAGCTCACCTACTGCTTTGAGGGAAGCGAACACCGGGGAGCTGTTTTTT.

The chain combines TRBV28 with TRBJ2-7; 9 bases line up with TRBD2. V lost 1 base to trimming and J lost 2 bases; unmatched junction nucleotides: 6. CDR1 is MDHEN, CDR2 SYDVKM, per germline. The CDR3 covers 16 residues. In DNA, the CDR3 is TGTGCCAGCAGTTTATCCGCAGCGGGAGGTCCCTACGAGCAGTACTTC. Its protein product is CASSLSAAGGPYEQYF.

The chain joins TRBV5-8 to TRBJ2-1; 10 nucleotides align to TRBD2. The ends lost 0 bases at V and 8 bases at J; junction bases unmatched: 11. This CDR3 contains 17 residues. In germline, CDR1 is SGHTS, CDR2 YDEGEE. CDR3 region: CASSLALSSGSLDEQFF. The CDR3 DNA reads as TGTGCCAGCAGCTTGGCCTTGTCTAGCGGGAGTCTCGATGAGCAGTTCTTC.

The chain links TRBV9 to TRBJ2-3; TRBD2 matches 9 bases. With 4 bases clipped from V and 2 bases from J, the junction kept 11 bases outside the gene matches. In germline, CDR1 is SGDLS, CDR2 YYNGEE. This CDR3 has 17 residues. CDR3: CASSLSGLALTTDTQYF. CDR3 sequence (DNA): TGTGCCAGCAGCCTTTCGGGACTAGCTCTTACCACAGATACGCAGTATTTT.

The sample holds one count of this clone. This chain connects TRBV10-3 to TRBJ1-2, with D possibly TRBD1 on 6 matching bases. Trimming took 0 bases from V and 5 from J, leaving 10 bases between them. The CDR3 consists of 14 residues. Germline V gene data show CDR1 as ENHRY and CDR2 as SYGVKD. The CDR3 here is CAISESLTGYGYTF. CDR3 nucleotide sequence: TGTGCCATCAGTGAGTCGTTAACAGGGTATGGCTACACCTTC.

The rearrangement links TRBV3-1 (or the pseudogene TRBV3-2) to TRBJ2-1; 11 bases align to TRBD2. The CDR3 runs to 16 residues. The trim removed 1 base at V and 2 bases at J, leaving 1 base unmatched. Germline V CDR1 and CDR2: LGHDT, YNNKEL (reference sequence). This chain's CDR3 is CASSQVTSGTYNEQFF. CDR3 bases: TGTGCCAGCAGCCAAGTGACTAGCGGGACCTACAATGAGCAGTTCTTC.

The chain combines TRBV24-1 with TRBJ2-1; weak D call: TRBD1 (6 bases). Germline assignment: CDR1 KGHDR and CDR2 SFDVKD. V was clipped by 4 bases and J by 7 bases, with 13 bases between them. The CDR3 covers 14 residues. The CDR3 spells CATSEKGVYNEQFF. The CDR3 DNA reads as TGTGCCACCAGTGAAAAGGGGGTCTATAATGAGCAGTTCTTC.

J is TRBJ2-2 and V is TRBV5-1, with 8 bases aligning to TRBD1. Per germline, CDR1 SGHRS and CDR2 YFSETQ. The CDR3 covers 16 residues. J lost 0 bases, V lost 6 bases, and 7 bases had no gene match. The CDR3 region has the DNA TGCGCCAGCACCTCCAGGGGGCAACCGAACACCGGGGAGCTGTTTTTT. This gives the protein CASTSRGQPNTGELFF.

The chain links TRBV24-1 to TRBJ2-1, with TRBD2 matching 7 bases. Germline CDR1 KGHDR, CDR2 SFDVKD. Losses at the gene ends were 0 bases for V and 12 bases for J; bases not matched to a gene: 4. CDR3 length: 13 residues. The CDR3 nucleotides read TGTGCCACCAGTGATTTGAGGGCGGGAGTGCAGTTCTTC. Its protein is CATSDLRAGVQFF.

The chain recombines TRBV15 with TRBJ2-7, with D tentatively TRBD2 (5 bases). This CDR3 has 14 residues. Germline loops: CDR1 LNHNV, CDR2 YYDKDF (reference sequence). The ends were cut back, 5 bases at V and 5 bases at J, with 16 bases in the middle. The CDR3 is CATSRGSESDEQYF. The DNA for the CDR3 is TGTGCCACCAGCCGGGGATCCGAATCCGACGAGCAGTACTTC.

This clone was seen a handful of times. CDR3 in amino acids: CASSVGTSSYNSPLHF. The CDR3 DNA reads TGTGCCAGCAGCGTAGGGACGAGCTCCTATAATTCACCCCTCCACTTT. The chain joins TRBV9 to TRBJ1-6; no definite D call. Trimming removed 0 bases from V and 0 bases from J, with 7 bases in between. This CDR3 has 16 amino acids. Germline V gives CDR1 SGDLS, CDR2 YYNGEE.

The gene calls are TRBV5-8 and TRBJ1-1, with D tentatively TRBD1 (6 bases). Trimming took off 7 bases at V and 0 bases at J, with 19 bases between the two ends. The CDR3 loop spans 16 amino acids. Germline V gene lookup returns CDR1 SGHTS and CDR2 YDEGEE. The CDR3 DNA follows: TGTGCCAGCGGATCGCTTGGCGCAGGGGTGAACACTGAAGCTTTCTTT. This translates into CASGSLGAGVNTEAFF.

The CDR3 protein is CASSFDRRDTQYF. As DNA, the CDR3 is TGTGCCAGCAGCTTTGACAGAAGAGATACGCAGTATTTT. V and J are TRBV5-4 and TRBJ2-3; D is perhaps TRBD1 (5 bases). The CDR3 length is 13 residues. Trimming pared 2 bases from V and 5 bases from J, leaving 9 bases between. CDR1 and CDR2 from the germline V gene are SGHNT and YYREEE (reference sequence).

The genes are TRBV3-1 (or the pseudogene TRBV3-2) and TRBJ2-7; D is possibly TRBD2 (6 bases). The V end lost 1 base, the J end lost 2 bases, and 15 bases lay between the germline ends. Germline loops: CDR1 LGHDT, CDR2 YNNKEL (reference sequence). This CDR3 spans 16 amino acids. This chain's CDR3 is CASSQGQGGLAYEQYF. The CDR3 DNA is TGTGCCAGCAGCCAAGGGCAAGGAGGGCTAGCCTACGAGCAGTACTTC.